This is a list of T cell receptor beta chains from one sample in a study of blood T cell repertoires in COVID-19. Measured with immunoSEQ multiplex PCR; TCRdb has only the in-frame clones, and not every one. The table records about 120,000 clones, 60% to 85% of them present only once. Sequenced material: peripheral blood. These receptors were taken from a man between 65 and 80 years old with acute or convalescent COVID-19. Each CDR3 is given with its conserved first and last residue. Only some rows state a clone size, as once, few, many or a class for expanded clones.

TRBV5-4	-	TRBJ1-1	19	CASSSGTVASGQLNTEAFF
TRBV5-1	-	TRBJ1-1	13	CASSDQGNTEAFF
TRBV1	-	TRBJ2-3	15	CTSSAHRDIADTQYF
TRBV11-2	once	TRBJ1-6	15	CASSLWTVMNSPLHF
TRBV4-3	-	TRBJ2-2	15	CASSQGSGVSGELFF
TRBV5-1	-	TRBJ1-1	13	CASSGGLNTEAFF
TRBV11-3	-	TRBJ2-7	19	CASSLVRQTKKPPTYEQYF
TRBV19	-	TRBJ2-3	15	CASSSSGGPRDTQYF
TRBV5-6	-	TRBJ2-7	14	CASRIKDRAYEQYF
TRBV27	-	TRBJ2-5	13	CASSYRGRETQYF
TRBV9	-	TRBJ2-3	16	CASSDERVASTDTQYF
TRBV7-2	-	TRBJ1-4	15	CASSLRSQGHEKLFF
TRBV3-1/TRBV3-2	-	TRBJ2-1	18	CASSQGLGGLGSYNEQFF
TRBV2	-	TRBJ2-3	12	CASRLDTDTQYF
TRBV6-2/TRBV6-3	-	TRBJ2-1	16	CASSQPRGQGLGEQFF
TRBV5-5	-	TRBJ1-2	12	CASSLGDRGKTF
TRBV30	-	TRBJ1-4	16	CACSRDRDTTNEKLFF
TRBV28	-	TRBJ1-2	14	CASSPGQGDYGYTF
TRBV15	-	TRBJ1-4	16	CATSPGMNRVDEKLFF
TRBV6-2/TRBV6-3	-	TRBJ1-4	15	CASSIGRRGNEKLFF
TRBV4-2	few	TRBJ1-4	16	CASSQDKGAPNEKLFF
TRBV7-9	-	TRBJ1-6	14	CASSLASWGGQLHF
TRBV6-2/TRBV6-3	-	TRBJ1-5	14	CASSQTGGNQPQHF
TRBV25-1	-	TRBJ2-3	15	CASSEMRGITDTQYF
TRBV7-8	-	TRBJ1-3	21	CASSLVFRDRGSLHSGNTIYF
TRBV6-6	-	TRBJ1-5	13	CATRDRANQPQHF
TRBV27	once	TRBJ2-1	15	CASNLGQGRYNEQFF
TRBV9	many	TRBJ1-6	16	CASSPRANSYNSPLHF
TRBV5-1	once	TRBJ2-7	13	CASSRGGFNEQYF
TRBV10-3	-	TRBJ1-1	16	CAITARTGGSRGEAFF
TRBV6-5	-	TRBJ1-1	13	CASSYYGETEAFF
TRBV2	-	TRBJ1-5	14	CASSGTGGNQPQHF
TRBV4-1	-	TRBJ1-1	17	CTSSRAGTGGANTEAFF
TRBV24-1	-	TRBJ2-3	14	CATSDPLIGDTQYF
TRBV3-1/TRBV3-2	-	TRBJ1-5	16	CASSQGEYSGSWPQHF
TRBV15	-	TRBJ1-5	15	CATSRDRQFNQPQHF
TRBV24-1	-	TRBJ2-2	16	CATSDSDRVGAGELFF
TRBV6-5	once	TRBJ2-3	13	CASSLEPTDTQYF
TRBV5-1	-	TRBJ2-7	12	CASSLGGYEQYF
TRBV4-3	few	TRBJ1-2	13	CASSRRTGGGYTF
TRBV21-1	-	TRBJ2-2	14	CASSKLRGTGELFF
TRBV30	-	TRBJ2-3	11	CAWTGTGWQYF
TRBV6-6	-	TRBJ2-7	16	CASSFLTGKPSYEQYF
TRBV19	-	TRBJ1-5	17	CASSIDRRTGANQPQHF
TRBV5-4	-	TRBJ2-1	16	CASSLVGPGSYNEQFF
TRBV27	few	TRBJ1-6	17	CASTLGQGPTYNSPLHF
TRBV15	-	TRBJ2-7	15	CATSRGDRRSYEQYF
TRBV2	-	TRBJ2-1	15	CASSDRTSIDNEQFF
TRBV19	-	TRBJ1-4	15	CASSIRQTTNEKLFF
TRBV2	-	TRBJ1-6	15	CASSESAGGYSPLHF
TRBV11-2	few	TRBJ1-6	17	CASSLGTWDRGNSPLHF
TRBV18	-	TRBJ2-5	14	CASSQLGQQETQYF
TRBV4-2	-	TRBJ2-7	17	CASSGNRDRESPYEQYF
TRBV19	-	TRBJ1-6	15	CASSIESGFNSPLHF
TRBV19	few	TRBJ1-2	15	CASSRGQDHIYGYTF
TRBV2	-	TRBJ1-2	15	CASSVGTGSRQGYTF
TRBV20-1	-	TRBJ1-6	16	CSASPGARPYNSPLHF
TRBV9	-	TRBJ2-2	15	CASSVGQGNTGELFF
TRBV6-2/TRBV6-3	few	TRBJ2-4	13	CASSIRRLAAQYF